The source of this T cell receptor (beta chain) is a study of control samples from healthy donors and cancer patients. The method was immunoSEQ multiplex PCR; TCRdb's version includes in-frame clones alone and lacks a portion of them. The sample consists of roughly 93,000 clones, about 89% of them appearing once. Material for sequencing was PBMCs. The sequence came from a woman between 50 and 59 years old with colorectal cancer.

The CDR3 here is CASKTGVMNTEAFF. In nucleotides, the CDR3 is TGTGCCAGCAAAACAGGGGTGATGAACACTGAAGCTTTCTTT. The chain is built from TRBV6-5 and TRBJ1-1; 7 bases agree with TRBD1. There are 14 residues in the CDR3. Germline V gene sequence: CDR1 MNHEY, CDR2 SVGAGI. Trimming removed 7 bases from V and 0 bases from J; junction bases left unmatched: 5.